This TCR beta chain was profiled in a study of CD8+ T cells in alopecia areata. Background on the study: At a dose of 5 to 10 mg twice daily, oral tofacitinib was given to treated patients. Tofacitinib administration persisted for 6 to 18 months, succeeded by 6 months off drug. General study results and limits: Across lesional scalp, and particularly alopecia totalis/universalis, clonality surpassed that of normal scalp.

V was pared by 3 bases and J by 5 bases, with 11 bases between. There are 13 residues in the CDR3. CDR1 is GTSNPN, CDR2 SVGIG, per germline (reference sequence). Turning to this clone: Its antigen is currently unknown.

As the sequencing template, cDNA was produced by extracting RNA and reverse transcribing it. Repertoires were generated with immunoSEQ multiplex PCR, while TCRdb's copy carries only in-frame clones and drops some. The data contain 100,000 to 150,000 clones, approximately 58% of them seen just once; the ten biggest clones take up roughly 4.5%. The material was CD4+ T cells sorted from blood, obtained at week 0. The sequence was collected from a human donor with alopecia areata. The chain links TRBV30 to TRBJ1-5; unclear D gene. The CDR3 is CAWSVEGDQPQHF. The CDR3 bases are TGTGCCTGGAGCGTCGAAGGAGATCAGCCCCAGCATTTT. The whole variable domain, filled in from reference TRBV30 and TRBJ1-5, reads SQTIHQWPATLVQPVGSPLSLECTVEGTSNPNLYWYRQAAGRGLQLLFYSVGIGQISSEVPQNLSASRPQDRQFILSSKKLLLSDSGFYLCAWSVEGDQPQHFGDGTRLSIL.